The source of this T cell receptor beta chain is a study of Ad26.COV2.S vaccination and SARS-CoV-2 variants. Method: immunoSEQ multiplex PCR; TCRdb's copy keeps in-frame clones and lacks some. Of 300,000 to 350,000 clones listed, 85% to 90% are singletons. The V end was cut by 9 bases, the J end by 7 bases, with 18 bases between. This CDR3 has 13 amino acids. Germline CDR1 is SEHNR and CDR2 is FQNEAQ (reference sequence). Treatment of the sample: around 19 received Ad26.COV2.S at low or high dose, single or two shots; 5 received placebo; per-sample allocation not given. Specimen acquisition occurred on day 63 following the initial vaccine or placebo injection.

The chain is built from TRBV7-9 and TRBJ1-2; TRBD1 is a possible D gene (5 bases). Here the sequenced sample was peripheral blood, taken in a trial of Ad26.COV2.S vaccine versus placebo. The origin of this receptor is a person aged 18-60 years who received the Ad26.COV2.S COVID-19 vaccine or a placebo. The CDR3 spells CASTRVFSAGYTF. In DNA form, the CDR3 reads TGTGCCAGTACCAGGGTTTTCTCAGCTGGCTACACCTTC.